This record covers a single T cell receptor (beta chain). The sample is drawn from a study of T cell responses to AZD1222 COVID-19 vaccine. The data were produced by immunoSEQ multiplex PCR, yet TCRdb's version contains in-frame clones alone and is incomplete. The data hold 120,000 or so clones, with about nine tenths observed a single time. This receptor was obtained from an adult in good health. The sequenced sample was peripheral blood, obtained on day 0 of AZD1222 vaccination.

For the CDR3, the DNA is TGTGCCAGCAGCTTAACCGGGACAGGGGGTGTAAAAGGTGGCTACACCTTC. This codes for CASSLTGTGGVKGGYTF. The rearrangement joins TRBV7-3 to TRBJ1-2, with 11 bases fitting TRBD1. J lost 7 bases, V lost 0 bases, and 10 bases had no gene match. Germline V lookup: CDR1 SGHTA, CDR2 FQGTGA. The CDR3 sequence is 17 residues long.